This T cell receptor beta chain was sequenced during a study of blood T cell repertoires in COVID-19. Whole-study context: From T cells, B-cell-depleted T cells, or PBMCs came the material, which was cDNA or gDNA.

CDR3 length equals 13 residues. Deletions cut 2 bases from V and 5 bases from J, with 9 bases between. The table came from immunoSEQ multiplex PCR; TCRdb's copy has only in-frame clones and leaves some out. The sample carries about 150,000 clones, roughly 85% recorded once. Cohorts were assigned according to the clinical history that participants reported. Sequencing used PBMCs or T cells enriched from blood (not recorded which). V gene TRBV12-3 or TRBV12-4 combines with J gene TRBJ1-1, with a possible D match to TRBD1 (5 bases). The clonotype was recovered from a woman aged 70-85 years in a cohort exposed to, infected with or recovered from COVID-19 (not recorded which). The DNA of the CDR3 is TGTGCCAGCAGTTTATCAGGGCGGACTGAAGCTTTCTTT. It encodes CASSLSGRTEAFF.